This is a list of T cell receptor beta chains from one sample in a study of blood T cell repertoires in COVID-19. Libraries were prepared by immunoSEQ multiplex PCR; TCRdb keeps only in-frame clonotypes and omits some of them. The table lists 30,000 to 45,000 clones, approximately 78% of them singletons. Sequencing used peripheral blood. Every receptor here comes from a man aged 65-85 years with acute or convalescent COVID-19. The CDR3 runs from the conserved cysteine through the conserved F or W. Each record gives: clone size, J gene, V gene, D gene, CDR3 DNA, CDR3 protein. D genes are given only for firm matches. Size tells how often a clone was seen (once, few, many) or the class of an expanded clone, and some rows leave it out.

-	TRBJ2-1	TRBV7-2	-	TGTGCCAGCAGCTCATGGACAGGGATTAGCGGGAGCTACAATGAGCAGTTCTTC	CASSSWTGISGSYNEQFF
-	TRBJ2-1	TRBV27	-	TGTGCCAGCAGTTTCACTAGGGACAATGAGCAGTTCTTC	CASSFTRDNEQFF
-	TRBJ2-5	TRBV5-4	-	TGTGCCAGCAGCTTACCGGGTAACCAAGAGACCCAGTACTTC	CASSLPGNQETQYF
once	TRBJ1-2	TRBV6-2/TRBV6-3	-	TGTGCCAGCAGTTACTCGGCAGGGCCGGACTATGGCTACACCTTC	CASSYSAGPDYGYTF
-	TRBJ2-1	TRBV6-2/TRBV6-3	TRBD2	TGTGCCAGCAGTTACGAGTTAGCGGGGATTTACAATGAGCAGTTCTTC	CASSYELAGIYNEQFF
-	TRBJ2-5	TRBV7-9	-	TGTGCCAGCAGCTTAAGACTTGAGACCCAGTACTTC	CASSLRLETQYF
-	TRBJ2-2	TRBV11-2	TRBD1	TGTGCCAGCACCGAAAGAGGACAGGGCACCGGGGAGCTGTTTTTT	CASTERGQGTGELFF
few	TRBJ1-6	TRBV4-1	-	TGCGCCAGCAGCCCTCATCCGGGACAAGATAATTCACCCCTCCACTTT	CASSPHPGQDNSPLHF
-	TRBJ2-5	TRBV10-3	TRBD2	TGTGCCATCAGTGAAGGGAAGGGACTAGCGGGCGAGACCCAGTACTTC	CAISEGKGLAGETQYF
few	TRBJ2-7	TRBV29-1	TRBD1	TGCAGCGCCGGGGACAGAGAGCAGTACTTC	CSAGDREQYF
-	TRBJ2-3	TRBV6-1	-	TGTGCCAGCAGTGAACTGGGGCCAATGGGTCGCACAGATACGCAGTATTTT	CASSELGPMGRTDTQYF
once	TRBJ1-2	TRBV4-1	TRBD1	TGCGCCAGCAGCCTCGTTGGAGGGGGCGAGGGGATCTATGGCTACACCTTC	CASSLVGGGEGIYGYTF
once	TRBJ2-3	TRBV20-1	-	TGCAGTGCTAGTTGGCGGATTAAGAGCACAGATACGCAGTATTTT	CSASWRIKSTDTQYF
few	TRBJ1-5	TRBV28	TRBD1	TGTGCCAGCAGGGGACAGGGGGCCGGGGAGAGCAATCAGCCCCAGCATTTT	CASRGQGAGESNQPQHF
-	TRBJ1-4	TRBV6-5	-	TGTGCCAGCAGTTACGAGAAGGGGCTTGGTAATGAAAAACTGTTTTTT	CASSYEKGLGNEKLFF
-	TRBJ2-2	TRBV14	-	TGTGCCAGCAGCCAAGAAGGAGGGAGGAACACCGGGGAGCTGTTTTTT	CASSQEGGRNTGELFF
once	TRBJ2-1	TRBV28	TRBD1	TGTGCCAGCAGTAACAGGGGGCTTAGGAATGAGCAGTTCTTC	CASSNRGLRNEQFF
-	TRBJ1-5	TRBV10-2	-	TGCGCCAGCAGTGTGGCGGGCGGTCAGCCCCAGCATTTT	CASSVAGGQPQHF
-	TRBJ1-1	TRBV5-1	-	TGCGCCAGCAGCTTGATAGCCTGGGGCTTATTTAGCGGGGGGAACACTGAAGCTTTCTTT	CASSLIAWGLFSGGNTEAFF
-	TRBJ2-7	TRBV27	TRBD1	TGTGCCAGCATATTGCCGGGACAGATATTCTACGAGCAGTACTTC	CASILPGQIFYEQYF
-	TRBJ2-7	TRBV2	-	TGTGCCAGCAGTGAAGGTACAGGAAGATACTTC	CASSEGTGRYF
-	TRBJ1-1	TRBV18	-	TGTGCCAGCTCACCCTCAGGGGTGAACACTGAAGCTTTCTTT	CASSPSGVNTEAFF
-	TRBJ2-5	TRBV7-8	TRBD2	TGTGCCAGCAGTTATGGACTAGCGGGAGGACCGTACCAAGAGACCCAGTACTTC	CASSYGLAGGPYQETQYF
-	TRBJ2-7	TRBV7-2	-	TGTGCCAGCACCGACAATTACTACGAGCAGTACTTC	CASTDNYYEQYF
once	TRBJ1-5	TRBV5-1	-	TGCGCCAGCAGCCCGGGGTGGCGACTCAATCAGCCCCAGCATTTT	CASSPGWRLNQPQHF
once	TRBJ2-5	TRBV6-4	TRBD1	TGTGCCAGCTCAGAGATTCGCGGGACAGGGGGAAAAGAGACCCAGTACTTC	CASSEIRGTGGKETQYF
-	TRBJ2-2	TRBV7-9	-	TGTGCCAGCGAGCGTATGTACACCGGGGAGCTGTTTTTT	CASERMYTGELFF
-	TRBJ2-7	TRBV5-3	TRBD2	TGTGCCAGAAGCAACAATAGCGGGAGGGTCTACGAGCAGTACTTC	CARSNNSGRVYEQYF
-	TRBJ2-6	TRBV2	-	TGTGCCAGCAGCCATCAGTTTGCTGGGGCCAACGTCCTGACTTTC	CASSHQFAGANVLTF
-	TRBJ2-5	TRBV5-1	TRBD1	TGCGCCAGCAGCGGGGGGACAGGGGCGGTGGAGACCCAGTACTTC	CASSGGTGAVETQYF
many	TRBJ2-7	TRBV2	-	TGTGCCAGCACTGGGGCGGCCAAGGAGCAGTACTTC	CASTGAAKEQYF
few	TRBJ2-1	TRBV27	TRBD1	TGTGCCAGCAGGGGCCGGGACAGGGTAATTGTGGGACACAATGAGCAGTTCTTC	CASRGRDRVIVGHNEQFF
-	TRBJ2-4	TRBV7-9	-	TGTGCCAGCAGCTTAGGTCAGAACATTCAGTACTTC	CASSLGQNIQYF
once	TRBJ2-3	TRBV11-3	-	TGTGCCAGCAGCTCTGGGGGCGGCGTAAACACAGATACGCAGTATTTT	CASSSGGGVNTDTQYF
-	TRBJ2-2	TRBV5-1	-	TGCGCCAGCAGCTTTAGAGCGGACACCGGGGAGCTGTTTTTT	CASSFRADTGELFF
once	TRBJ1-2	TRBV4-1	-	TGCGCCAGCAGCCAAGCTTTCAGGGTCGCGGATGGCTACACCTTC	CASSQAFRVADGYTF
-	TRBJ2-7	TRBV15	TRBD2	TGTGCCACCAGCACCCGTAGCGGGAGCTCCTACGAGCAGTACTTC	CATSTRSGSSYEQYF
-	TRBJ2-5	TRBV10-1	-	TGCGCCAGCAGTCGGACAGTCGGGGAGACCCAGTACTTC	CASSRTVGETQYF
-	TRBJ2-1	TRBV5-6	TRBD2	TGTGCCAGCAGCTCGCGGACTAGCGGGAGGGCCGACAATGAGCAGTTCTTC	CASSSRTSGRADNEQFF
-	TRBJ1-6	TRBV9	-	TGTGCCAGCAGCGAGGTTGCGGGTAACTATAATTCACCCCTCCACTTT	CASSEVAGNYNSPLHF
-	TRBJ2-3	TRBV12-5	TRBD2	TGTGCTAGTGGCCTTACTAGCGGCAGCACAGATACGCAGTATTTT	CASGLTSGSTDTQYF
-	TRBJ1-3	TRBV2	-	TGTGCCAGTTCGTCGGACTCCAGCTCTGGAAACACCATATATTTT	CASSSDSSSGNTIYF
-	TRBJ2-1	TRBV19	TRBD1	TGTGCCAGTAGTTTTTCAACGGGACAGGGGGCCGGAGAGCAGTTCTTC	CASSFSTGQGAGEQFF
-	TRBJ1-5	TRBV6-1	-	TGTGCCAGCAGTGAAGGAACAGGTTGGGGCAATCAGCCCCAGCATTTT	CASSEGTGWGNQPQHF
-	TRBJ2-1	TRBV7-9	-	TGTGCCAGCAGGATGGAGGGTATTCACAATGAGCAGTTCTTC	CASRMEGIHNEQFF
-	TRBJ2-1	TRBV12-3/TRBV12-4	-	TGTGCCAGCATTGGCGGTATCCACAATGAGCAGTTCTTC	CASIGGIHNEQFF
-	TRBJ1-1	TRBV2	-	TGTGCCAGCAGTTGGTTAGTGAACACTGAAGCTTTCTTT	CASSWLVNTEAFF
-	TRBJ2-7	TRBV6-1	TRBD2	TGTGCCAGCAGTGACCTGGCTAGCGGGAGATACGAGCAGTACTTC	CASSDLASGRYEQYF
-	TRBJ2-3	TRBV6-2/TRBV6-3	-	TGTGCCAGCAGTTACTCGATGACAGCGAGCACAGATACGCAGTATTTT	CASSYSMTASTDTQYF
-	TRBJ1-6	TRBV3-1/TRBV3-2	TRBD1	TGTGCCAGCAGCCATACAGGGGGCTATTACGATTCACCCCTCCACTTT	CASSHTGGYYDSPLHF